This T cell receptor beta chain was retrieved from a study of T-cell reconstitution after alpha-beta-depleted transplantation in children. The germline V gene has CDR1 ENHRY and CDR2 SYGVKD. This CDR3 is built from 13 residues. Trimming took off 7 bases at V and 3 bases at J, with 11 bases between the two ends. Unique molecular identifiers were built into the TCRbeta library. TCRdb used MiXCR to reprocess the PCR reads, holding one entry per CDR3 protein. The table records approximately 400,000 distinct CDR3 sequences, roughly 10% of them present only once. This clonotype was detected only a few times.

The source material was PBMCs from the stem cell graft donor, sampled from the stem cell graft. The sequence was obtained from a human donor who donated a stem cell graft to a child with acute myeloid leukemia. This rearrangement joins TRBV10-3 to TRBJ2-3; D unclear. CDR3 sequence: CAIKPGGTDTQYF. CDR3 DNA: TGTGCCATCAAACCGGGCGGAACAGATACGCAGTATTTT.